The sample holds many counts of the clone carrying this T cell receptor beta chain. Its specificity is unknown. The V gene lost 6 bases and the J gene lost 0 bases, with 9 bases spanning the gap. Germline lookup yields CDR1 SQVTM and CDR2 ANQGSEA. This CDR3 has 13 amino acids. This record belongs to a study of response to subunit inactivated influenza vaccine. Whole-study findings and limits: Authors proposed each seasonal influenza vaccination draws in few new T cells.

MiXCR, run by TCRdb on the RT-PCR reads, gives a single entry per CDR3 protein. The table has some 500,000 distinct CDR3 sequences, about an eighth seen once; the top ten hold 13%. The clonotype originates from a man aged 45 to 65 who received an inactivated influenza vaccine. The V gene is TRBV29-1, the J gene TRBJ2-1; D uncertain. The sequences come from PBMCs from blood, collected roughly 47 days after vaccination. Here the CDR3 DNA reads TGCAGCGTGGAGCCTAGCTCCTACAATGAGCAGTTCTTC. It encodes CSVEPSSYNEQFF.